This entry lists 28 T cell receptor beta chains sequenced from one sample in a study of cytomegalovirus exposure and HLA in healthy donors. The PCR had 60 Vbeta and 13 Jbeta primers. Assay: immunoSEQ multiplex PCR; the TCRdb copy retains only in-frame clones and omits some. This sample carries roughly 150,000 clones, roughly 76% of them seen once, and the ten largest clones take about 2.5%. Input material: PBMCs. These receptor sequences come from a male donor in good health and CMV-seronegative.

The genes are TRBV29-1 and TRBJ1-1; TRBD1 matches 9 bases. The CDR3 is 14 residues long. Trimming cost V 6 bases and J 2 bases; bases outside gene matches: 7. Germline V gene data show CDR1 as SQVTM and CDR2 as ANQGSEA. This chain's CDR3 is CSVGTGSQNTEAFF. CDR3 DNA sequence: TGCAGCGTCGGGACAGGGTCACAAAACACTGAAGCTTTCTTT.

The J gene is TRBJ2-3, the V gene TRBV2; possibly TRBD2 for D (6 bases). The germline V gene has CDR1 SNHLY and CDR2 FYNNEI. The CDR3 is made up of 13 amino acids. Trimming cost V 7 bases and J 5 bases, with 13 bases left between them. The CDR3 loop reads CASNREVGDTQYF. CDR3 DNA: TGTGCCAGCAATAGGGAGGTGGGAGATACGCAGTATTTT.

The rearrangement links TRBV10-3 to TRBJ1-2, with 8 bases identical to TRBD1. The CDR3 length is 14 residues. Germline CDR1 ENHRY, CDR2 SYGVKD. Germline trimming cut 6 bases from V and 3 bases from J; bases unmatched to any gene: 6. CDR3 amino acids: CAIRQTGEDYGYTF. CDR3 bases: TGTGCCATCAGACAGACAGGGGAGGACTATGGCTACACCTTC.

The chain couples TRBV27 to TRBJ1-2; perhaps TRBD1 as D (6 bases). From germline, CDR1 is MNHEY and CDR2 SMNVEV (reference sequence). V was trimmed by 2 bases and J by 5 bases, leaving 15 bases between them. This CDR3 spans 15 amino acids. The CDR3 here is CASSLRLGQRYGYTF. The CDR3 nucleotides read TGTGCCAGCAGTTTAAGATTAGGACAGAGATATGGCTACACCTTC.

The chain joins TRBV9 to TRBJ1-2, with D uncertain. V shed 0 bases and J shed 5 bases, with 11 bases lying between them. CDR1 SGDLS and CDR2 YYNGEE come from the germline V gene. The CDR3 sequence is 14 residues long. The CDR3 region is CASSVVTGGYGYTF. CDR3 DNA: TGTGCCAGCAGCGTAGTAACTGGAGGGTATGGCTACACCTTC.

This sequence joins TRBV5-6 and TRBJ2-7; TRBD1 matches 7 bases. In germline, CDR1 is SGHDT, CDR2 YYEEEE. Trimming at V came to 4 bases and at J to 0 bases, leaving 4 bases not matched to a gene. The CDR3 consists of 14 residues. The CDR3 protein is CASSIDRDSYEQYF. The CDR3 nucleotides are TGTGCCAGCAGCATCGACAGGGACTCCTACGAGCAGTACTTC.

V gene TRBV15 combines with J gene TRBJ2-6; D gene ambiguous. Trimming cost V 5 bases and J 0 bases, with 8 bases left between them. The CDR3 has 15 residues. Germline CDR1 reads LNHNV; CDR2 reads YYDKDF (reference sequence). The CDR3 loop is CATSSRSSGANVLTF. Here the CDR3 DNA reads TGTGCCACCAGCTCACGGAGCTCTGGGGCCAACGTCCTGACTTTC.

This clone was found a few times. The rearrangement uses TRBV4-1 and TRBJ1-4; 7 bases fit TRBD1. Germline values: CDR1 MGHRA, CDR2 YSYEKL. The V gene end was trimmed by 4 bases and the J gene end by 6 bases; junction bases not matched to a gene: 11. The length of the CDR3 is 16 residues. The CDR3 DNA is TGCGCCAGCAGCCGAACCCCCGGGACAGTAGATGAAAAACTGTTTTTT. This codes for CASSRTPGTVDEKLFF.

CDR3 protein: CASSLAQPRETQYF. The DNA of the CDR3 is TGTGCCAGCAGCTTAGCACAGCCCCGAGAGACCCAGTACTTC. The chain carries TRBV13 and TRBJ2-5, with no clear D. Trimming stripped 1 base from V and 4 bases from J, with 10 bases between. Germline V lookup: CDR1 PRHDT, CDR2 FYEKMQ (reference sequence). The CDR3 is made up of 14 amino acids. The complete variable domain, with remaining parts taken from reference TRBV13 and TRBJ2-5, reads AAGVIQSPRHLIKEKRETATLKCYPIPRHDTVYWYQQGPGQDPQFLISFYEKMQSDKGSIPDRFSAQQFSDYHSELNMSSLELGDSALYFCASSLAQPRETQYFGPGTRLLVL.

In its sample, this clone was seen a few times. Other DNA sequences in this specimen translate into the identical CDR3. The chain carries TRBV11-1 and TRBJ1-6; 8 bases match TRBD1. The germline V gene has CDR1 SGHAT and CDR2 FQDESV (reference sequence). This CDR3 is built from 14 residues. Trimming removed 5 bases from V and 5 bases from J; junction bases left unmatched: 2. CDR3 nucleotide sequence: TGTGCCAGCAGCCGGACAGGGAATAATTCACCCCTCCACTTT. It specifies CASSRTGNNSPLHF.

In its sample, this clone was seen a few times. The V gene is TRBV5-4, the J gene TRBJ1-1; D is possibly TRBD1 (5 bases). Trimming cost V 0 bases and J 4 bases, with 10 bases left between them. The CDR3 loop spans 14 amino acids. The V gene's germline CDR1 is SGHNT and CDR2 YYREEE (reference sequence). CDR3 protein: CASSLDGRATEAFF. CDR3 sequence (DNA): TGTGCCAGCAGCTTGGACGGCAGGGCCACTGAAGCTTTCTTT.

This clone has just a few counts. V gene TRBV2 combines with J gene TRBJ2-5, with 8 bases identical to TRBD2. The CDR3 totals 14 residues. Germline-derived CDR1 and CDR2 are SNHLY and FYNNEI. V trimming: 6 bases; J trimming: 5 bases; junction bases outside the gene matches: 8. CDR3 sequence: CASSLAGGAETQYF. The CDR3 bases are TGTGCCAGCAGCCTCGCGGGGGGAGCGGAGACCCAGTACTTC.

The chain combines TRBV30 with TRBJ1-3; 8 bases fit TRBD1. The CDR3 extends over 15 amino acids. The germline V gene has CDR1 GTSNPN and CDR2 SVGIG (reference sequence). After removal of 2 bases from V and 2 bases from J, the junction contained 5 bases not matched to a gene. The CDR3 loop reads CAWSRTGLTGNTIYF. The CDR3 nucleotides are TGTGCCTGGAGTAGGACAGGGTTAACTGGAAACACCATATATTTT.

J is TRBJ2-3 and V is TRBV7-8, with 7 bases lining up with TRBD1. The CDR3 runs 15 residues. V trimming: 5 bases; J trimming: 2 bases; junction bases outside the gene matches: 7. Germline-derived CDR1 and CDR2 are SGHVS and FQNEAQ. The CDR3 nucleotides read TGTGCCAGCAGCCCTAGGACAGGATACACAGATACGCAGTATTTT. Protein sequence: CASSPRTGYTDTQYF.

The chain uses TRBV5-1 and TRBJ1-2, with TRBD1 matching 9 bases. V was clipped by 0 bases and J by 7 bases; unmatched bases: 4. Germline CDR1 SGHRS, CDR2 YFSETQ. The CDR3 contains 14 residues. The CDR3 DNA sequence: TGCGCCAGCAGCTTGGCGGGACAGGGACGTGGCTACACCTTC. This sequence encodes CASSLAGQGRGYTF.

V is TRBV25-1 and J is TRBJ2-6; TRBD1 aligns across 7 bases. V lost 6 bases to trimming and J lost 3 bases; unmatched junction nucleotides: 8. This CDR3 region has 16 residues. CDR1 and CDR2 (germline): MGHDK, SYGVNS. Here the CDR3 DNA reads TGTGCCAGCAGCTGGGCAGGGGGTAGTGGGGCCAACGTCCTGACTTTC. Its protein product is CASSWAGGSGANVLTF. The full variable domain, in which reference TRBV25-1 and TRBJ2-6 provide the parts outside the CDR3, is EADIYQTPRYLVIGTGKKITLECSQTMGHDKMYWYQQDPGMELHLIHYSYGVNSTEKGDLSSESTVSRIRTEHFPLTLESARPSHTSQYLCASSWAGGSGANVLTFGAGSRLTVL.

This rearrangement joins TRBV5-1 to TRBJ1-5; D gene uncertain. The germline V and J ends were trimmed by 1 base and 5 bases, with 4 bases remaining between them. Germline assignment: CDR1 SGHRS and CDR2 YFSETQ. CDR3 length: 12 amino acids. DNA for the CDR3: TGCGCCAGCAGCTTGCCAGATCAGCCCCAGCATTTT. It is translated as CASSLPDQPQHF. Full variable domain (outside the CDR3, taken from reference TRBV5-1 and TRBJ1-5): KAGVTQTPRYLIKTRGQQVTLSCSPISGHRSVSWYQQTPGQGLQFLFEYFSETQRNKGNFPGRFSGRQFSNSRSEMNVSTLELGDSALYLCASSLPDQPQHFGDGTRLSIL.

The sample holds a few counts of this clone. The gene calls are TRBV5-5 and TRBJ1-2; 9 bases fit TRBD1. This CDR3 region has 15 residues. V lost 4 bases, J lost 5 bases, and 9 bases stayed unmatched. The germline V gene encodes CDR1 SGHKS and CDR2 YYEKEE (reference sequence). DNA for the CDR3: TGTGCCAGCAGCCGGACAGGGGAAAGTGGTTATGGCTACACCTTC. It codes for CASSRTGESGYGYTF.

The sample holds a few counts of this clone. The chain has TRBV10-3 and TRBJ2-3; D is uncertain. Germline V gives CDR1 ENHRY, CDR2 SYGVKD. The V end was cut by 1 base, the J end by 1 base, with 9 bases between. The length of the CDR3 is 15 residues. As DNA, the CDR3 is TGTGCCATCAGTGAGTTGGGCGAACGCACAGATACGCAGTATTTT. This gives the protein CAISELGERTDTQYF.

This rearrangement joins TRBV4-1 to TRBJ2-7; 7 nucleotides agree with TRBD1. J was trimmed by 4 bases and V by 3 bases; bases with no gene match: 3. This CDR3 is built from 13 residues. Germline CDR1 is MGHRA and CDR2 is YSYEKL. In DNA form, the CDR3 reads TGCGCCAGCAGCCATGAACAGGGGTACGAGCAGTACTTC. The encoded protein is CASSHEQGYEQYF.

This rearrangement joins TRBV15 to TRBJ1-5, with D hard to call. The CDR3 sequence is 15 residues long. Trimming took off 5 bases at V and 0 bases at J, with 11 bases between the two ends. Germline V gives CDR1 LNHNV, CDR2 YYDKDF (reference sequence). CDR3 sequence (DNA): TGTGCCACCAGCCCGAGAGGGAATAGCAATCAGCCCCAGCATTTT. This sequence encodes CATSPRGNSNQPQHF.

This chain connects TRBV6-5 to TRBJ1-1; 9 nucleotides match TRBD1. V dropped 5 bases and J dropped 5; count of bases not matched to a gene: 6. CDR3 length: 14 residues. Germline V gene data show CDR1 as MNHEY and CDR2 as SVGAGI. For the CDR3, the DNA is TGTGCCAGCAGTGAACAGGGGGCGCGTACTGAAGCTTTCTTT. This sequence encodes CASSEQGARTEAFF.

V usage is TRBV4-3 and J usage is TRBJ1-2, with D tentatively TRBD1 (5 bases). The V gene's germline CDR1 is LGHNA and CDR2 YSLEER. Trimming took 4 bases from V and 8 from J, leaving 20 bases between them. The CDR3 totals 15 residues. This CDR3 reads CASSLGASNYGGYTF. CDR3 nucleotides: TGCGCCAGCAGCCTAGGGGCCTCTAACTATGGCGGCTACACCTTC.

This sequence joins TRBV2 and TRBJ2-3; 8 bases are a match to TRBD2. Germline trimming cut 8 bases from V and 3 bases from J; bases unmatched to any gene: 7. Germline V gene data show CDR1 as SNHLY and CDR2 as FYNNEI. There are 14 residues in the CDR3. The CDR3 is CASRPGLVTDTQYF. In nucleotides, the CDR3 is TGTGCCAGCCGCCCGGGACTAGTAACAGATACGCAGTATTTT.

The sample holds one count of this clone. The chain uses TRBV30 and TRBJ1-2, with no clear D. Germline assignment: CDR1 GTSNPN and CDR2 SVGIG (reference sequence). Trimming took off 0 bases at V and 3 bases at J, with 8 bases between the two ends. The length of the CDR3 is 13 residues. The chain's CDR3 is CAWSVSRDYGYTF. The CDR3 DNA follows: TGTGCCTGGAGTGTATCTAGAGACTATGGCTACACCTTC.

The chain joins TRBV19 to TRBJ2-4; 8 bases line up with TRBD1. Trimming at V came to 4 bases and at J to 4 bases, leaving 6 bases not matched to a gene. Germline values: CDR1 LNHDA, CDR2 SQIVND (reference sequence). The CDR3 totals 15 residues. The DNA for the CDR3 is TGTGCCAGTAGTACCTCCGGGACAGGAAAAAACATTCAGTACTTC. Translated, it gives CASSTSGTGKNIQYF.

This clone was observed a few times. This chain joins TRBV9 and TRBJ1-6; 8 bases fit TRBD1. The CDR3 runs to 14 residues. Trimming cost V 5 bases and J 10 bases; bases outside gene matches: 8. CDR1 is SGDLS and CDR2 is YYNGEE in the germline V gene. As DNA, the CDR3 is TGTGCCAGCAGGGAACAGGGGGACGGATCACCCCTCCACTTT. Translating it yields CASREQGDGSPLHF.

The rearrangement uses TRBV5-8 and TRBJ1-2, with TRBD1 matching over 8 bases. This CDR3 has 16 amino acids. Germline CDR1 and CDR2: SGHTS and YDEGEE. Losses at the gene ends were 5 bases for V and 1 base for J; bases not matched to a gene: 10. CDR3 sequence: CASSFYRGIYNYGYTF. The CDR3 region has the DNA TGTGCCAGCAGTTTCTACAGGGGGATATATAACTATGGCTACACCTTC.